The source of this TCR beta chain is a study of T cell repertoires in cytomegalovirus infection. Study overall: In the study, CMV epitopes included recently identified HLA-C-restricted and well-studied HLA-B-restricted ones. Indicated by public TCR beta signatures were CMV infection and matching HLA type. General study findings and limits: The ex vivo response was dominated by HLA-C-restricted CMV-specific TCR beta clonotypes. Identification of carriers of CMV plus the relevant HLA was achieved through cumulative public TCR beta family frequency.

The CDR3 totals 13 residues. CDR1 and CDR2 from the germline V gene are MNHEY and SMNVEV (reference sequence). V was trimmed by 3 bases and J by 2 bases, leaving 5 bases between them. In TCRdb, the reads were re-called with MiXCR into one record per CDR3 protein. Among about 920,000 distinct CDR3 sequences listed, around 30% were seen once. With respect to this clonotype: Its matching antigen is unknown.

The TCR comes from a human donor in good health (CMV status not recorded). Some clones in this sample may be carry-over from other donors' samples. The genes are TRBV27 and TRBJ2-1, with D unresolved. This specimen consisted of cultured CD8+ T cells from PBMCs, obtained from culture after CMV antigen stimulation. In nucleotides, the CDR3 is TGTGCCAGCAGTTTCGACACCTACAATGAGCAGTTCTTC. Its translation: CASSFDTYNEQFF.